This T cell receptor beta chain appears in the sequencing data of a study of cytomegalovirus exposure and HLA in healthy donors. CDR1 and CDR2 from the germline V gene are SQVTM and ANQGSEA. Between the trimmed V and J ends, which lost 5 bases and 0 bases, there was a span of 11 bases. The CDR3 runs 14 residues. The method was immunoSEQ multiplex PCR; TCRdb's version includes in-frame clones alone and lacks a portion of them. This sample carries about 350,000 clones, approximately 86% of them seen once, and the ten largest clones take 1% to 1.5%. This clone showed up just once. The receptor's source is a woman aged 25 to 39 in good health and CMV-seropositive. Sequences were obtained from PBMCs. The gene calls are TRBV29-1 and TRBJ2-1, with D uncertain. The CDR3 bases are TGCAGCGTTAGCAGTTCCTTCTCCTACAATGAGCAGTTCTTC. Encoded protein: CSVSSSFSYNEQFF.